A selection of T cell receptor beta chains follows, all from one sample in a study of CD8+CD57+ T cells in acquired aplastic anemia. MiXCR, run by TCRdb on the reads, gives a single entry per CDR3 protein. The profile shows roughly 200,000 distinct CDR3 sequences, more than 60% of them singletons. Sequenced sample: sorted CD4+, CD8+, or CD8+CD57+ T cells (not recorded which) from PBMCs. These receptors originate from a human donor with aplastic anemia. Each CDR3 is given with its conserved first and last residue.

TRBV7-9	TRBJ2-2	CASTEILGRTRELFF
TRBV5-1	TRBJ1-2	CASSLSWGSLYGYTF
TRBV5-1	TRBJ2-3	CASSLGRGGTDTQYF
TRBV29-1	TRBJ1-1	CSVEGSGGQAFF
TRBV29-1	TRBJ2-1	CSVDKIYNEQFF
TRBV11-2	TRBJ1-6	CASSPTDGTNSPLHF
TRBV9	TRBJ2-7	CASSAREGNEQYF
TRBV29-1	TRBJ2-3	CSVGRERDTQYF
TRBV2	TRBJ1-2	CASSDAGNYGYTF
TRBV2	TRBJ2-7	CASSSIGQNNEQSF
TRBV6-5	TRBJ1-2	CASSLSTFYGYTF
TRBV7-9	TRBJ2-7	CASSPGPSYEQYF
TRBV25-1	TRBJ1-5	CASSDIGGNQPQHF
TRBV2	TRBJ2-5	CASSDSSSGRIAETQYF
TRBV24-1	TRBJ1-2	CATSANQQRGSIYGYTF
TRBV24-1	TRBJ2-3	CATRGQEGLDTQYF
TRBV20-1	TRBJ2-1	CSARVARERHNEQFF
TRBV7-6	TRBJ2-5	CASSQMTSTYQETQYF
TRBV25-1	TRBJ1-1	CASGDAGYGAFF
TRBV7-2	TRBJ1-1	CASSLYRGQDEEAFF
TRBV19	TRBJ2-3	CASSQGWGAVTDTQYF
TRBV19	TRBJ1-6	CASTWTANSPLHF
TRBV20-1	TRBJ2-3	CSARDTGGTDTQYF
TRBV5-1	TRBJ2-1	CASSLRPSGDNEQFF
TRBV20-1	TRBJ1-2	CSAYDRDRGLYGGYTF
TRBV5-1	TRBJ2-1	CASSLWADNNEQFF
TRBV9	TRBJ2-1	CASSVGSPGNEQFF
TRBV2	TRBJ2-3	CASNYWGDTDTQYF
TRBV20-1	TRBJ2-3	CSAGDSSTDTQYF
TRBV29-1	TRBJ1-2	CSVTSGEGGYGYTF